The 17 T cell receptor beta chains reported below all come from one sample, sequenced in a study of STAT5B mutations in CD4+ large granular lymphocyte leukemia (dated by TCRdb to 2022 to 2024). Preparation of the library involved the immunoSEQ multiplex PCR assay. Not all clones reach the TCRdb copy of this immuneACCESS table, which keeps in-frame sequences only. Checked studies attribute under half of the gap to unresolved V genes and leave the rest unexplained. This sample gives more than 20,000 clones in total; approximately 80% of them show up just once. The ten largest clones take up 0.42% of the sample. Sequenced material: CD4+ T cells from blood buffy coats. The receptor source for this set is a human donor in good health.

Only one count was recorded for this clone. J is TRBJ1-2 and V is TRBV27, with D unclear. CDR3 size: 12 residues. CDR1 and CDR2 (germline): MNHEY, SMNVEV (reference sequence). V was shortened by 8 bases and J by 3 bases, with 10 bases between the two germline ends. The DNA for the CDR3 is TGTGCCAGCCGGGGAAGAGACTATGGCTACACCTTC. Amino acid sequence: CASRGRDYGYTF.

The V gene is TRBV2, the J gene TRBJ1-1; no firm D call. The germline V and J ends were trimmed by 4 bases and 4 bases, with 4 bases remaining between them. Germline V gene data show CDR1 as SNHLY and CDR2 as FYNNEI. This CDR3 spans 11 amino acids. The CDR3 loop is CASSATTEAFF. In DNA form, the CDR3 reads TGTGCCAGCAGTGCCACCACTGAAGCTTTCTTT.

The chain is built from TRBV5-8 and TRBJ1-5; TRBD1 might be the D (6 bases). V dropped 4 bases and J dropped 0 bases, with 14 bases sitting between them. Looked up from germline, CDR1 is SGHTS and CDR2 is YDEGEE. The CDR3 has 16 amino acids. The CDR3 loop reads CASSPRQAYSNQPQHF. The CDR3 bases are TGTGCCAGCAGCCCAAGACAGGCTTATAGCAATCAGCCCCAGCATTTT.

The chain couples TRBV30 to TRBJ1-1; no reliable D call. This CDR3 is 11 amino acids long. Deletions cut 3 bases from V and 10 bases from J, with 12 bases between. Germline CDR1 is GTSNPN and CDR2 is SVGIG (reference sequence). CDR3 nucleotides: TGTGCCTGGAGGAGGACGGGGTTAGCTTTCTTT. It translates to CAWRRTGLAFF.

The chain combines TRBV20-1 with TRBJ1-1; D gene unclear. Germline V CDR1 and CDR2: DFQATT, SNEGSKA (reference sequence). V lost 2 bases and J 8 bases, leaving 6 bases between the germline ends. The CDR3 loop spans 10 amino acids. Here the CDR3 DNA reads TGCAGTGCTAGACGAGAGGAAGCTTTCTTT. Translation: CSARREEAFF.

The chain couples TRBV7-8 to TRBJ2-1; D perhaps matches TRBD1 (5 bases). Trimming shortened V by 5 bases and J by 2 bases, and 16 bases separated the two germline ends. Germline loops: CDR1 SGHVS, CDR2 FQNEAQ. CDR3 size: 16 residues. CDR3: CASSPLSGNPYNEQFF. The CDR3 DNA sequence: TGTGCCAGCAGCCCGTTGTCAGGGAACCCCTACAATGAGCAGTTCTTC.

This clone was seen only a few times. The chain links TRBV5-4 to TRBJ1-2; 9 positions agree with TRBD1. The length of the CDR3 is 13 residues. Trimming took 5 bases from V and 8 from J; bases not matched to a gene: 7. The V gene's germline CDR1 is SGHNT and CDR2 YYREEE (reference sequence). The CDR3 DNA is TGTGCCAGCAGACTACAGGGGGCTGGGGGCTACACCTTC. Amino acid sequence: CASRLQGAGGYTF.

The DNA of the CDR3 is TGTGCTAGTGGTTTGATCGTTGGGGACGGGGGCGAGCAGTACTTC. Translated, it gives CASGLIVGDGGEQYF. The chain couples TRBV12-5 to TRBJ2-7; D might be TRBD2 (6 bases). Germline values: CDR1 LGHNT, CDR2 FRNRAP. V dropped 2 bases and J dropped 6 bases, with 17 bases sitting between them. The length of the CDR3 is 15 residues.

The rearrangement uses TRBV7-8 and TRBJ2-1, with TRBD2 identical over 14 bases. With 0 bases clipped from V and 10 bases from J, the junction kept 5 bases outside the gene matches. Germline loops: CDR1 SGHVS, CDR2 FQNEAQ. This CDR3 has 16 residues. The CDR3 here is CASSLASRLAGGEQFF. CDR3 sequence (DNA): TGTGCCAGCAGCTTAGCGTCGAGACTAGCGGGGGGGGAGCAGTTCTTC. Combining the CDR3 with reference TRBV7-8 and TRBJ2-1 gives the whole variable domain GAGVSQSPRYKVAKRGQDVALRCDPISGHVSLFWYQQALGQGPEFLTYFQNEAQLDKSGLPSDRFFAERPEGSVSTLKIQRTQQEDSAVYLCASSLASRLAGGEQFFGPGTRLTVL.

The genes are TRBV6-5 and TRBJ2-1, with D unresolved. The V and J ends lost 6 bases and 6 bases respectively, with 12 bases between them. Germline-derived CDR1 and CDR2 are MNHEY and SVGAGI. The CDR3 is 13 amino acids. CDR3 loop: CASSRGPANEQFF. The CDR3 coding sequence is TGTGCCAGCAGCCGAGGCCCCGCCAATGAGCAGTTCTTC.

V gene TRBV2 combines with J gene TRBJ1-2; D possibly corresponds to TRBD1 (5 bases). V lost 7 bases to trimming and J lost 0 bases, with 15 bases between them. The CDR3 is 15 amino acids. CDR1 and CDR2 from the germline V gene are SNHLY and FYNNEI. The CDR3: CASTGQRIANYGYTF. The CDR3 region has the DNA TGTGCCAGCACCGGACAAAGAATAGCTAACTATGGCTACACCTTC.

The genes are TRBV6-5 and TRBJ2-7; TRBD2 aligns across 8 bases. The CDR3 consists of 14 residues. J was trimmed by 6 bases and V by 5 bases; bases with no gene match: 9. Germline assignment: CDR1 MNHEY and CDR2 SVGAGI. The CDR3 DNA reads TGTGCCAGCAGTGCCGTGCGGGAGGTTAGCGAGCAGTACTTC. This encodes CASSAVREVSEQYF.

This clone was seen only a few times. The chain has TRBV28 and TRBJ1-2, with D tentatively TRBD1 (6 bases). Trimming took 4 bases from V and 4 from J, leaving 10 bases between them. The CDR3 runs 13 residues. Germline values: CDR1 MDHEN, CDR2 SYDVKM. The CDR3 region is CASSSDRTYGYTF. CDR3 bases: TGTGCCAGCAGTTCTGACAGGACCTATGGCTACACCTTC.

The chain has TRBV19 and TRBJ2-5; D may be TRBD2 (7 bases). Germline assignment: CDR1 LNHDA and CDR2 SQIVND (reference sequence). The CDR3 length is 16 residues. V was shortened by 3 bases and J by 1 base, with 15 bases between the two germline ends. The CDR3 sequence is CASSIGGASGQETQYF. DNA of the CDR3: TGTGCCAGTAGTATTGGGGGGGCTAGCGGCCAAGAGACCCAGTACTTC.

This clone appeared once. CDR3 region: CASSLEGWRGQETQYF. The CDR3 coding sequence is TGCGCCAGCAGCTTGGAGGGGTGGCGGGGTCAAGAGACCCAGTACTTC. The rearrangement links TRBV5-1 to TRBJ2-5, with D perhaps TRBD2 (6 bases). V lost 0 bases to trimming and J lost 2 bases, with 14 bases between them. The CDR3 is 16 residues long. Germline CDR1 SGHRS, CDR2 YFSETQ.

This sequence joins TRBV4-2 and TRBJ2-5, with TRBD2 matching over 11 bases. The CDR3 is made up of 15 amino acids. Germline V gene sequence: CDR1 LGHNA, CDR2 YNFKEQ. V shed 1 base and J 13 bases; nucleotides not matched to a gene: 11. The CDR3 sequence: CASSQGLAGGEPRYF. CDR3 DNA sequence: TGTGCCAGCAGCCAAGGTCTAGCGGGAGGAGAACCCAGGTACTTC.

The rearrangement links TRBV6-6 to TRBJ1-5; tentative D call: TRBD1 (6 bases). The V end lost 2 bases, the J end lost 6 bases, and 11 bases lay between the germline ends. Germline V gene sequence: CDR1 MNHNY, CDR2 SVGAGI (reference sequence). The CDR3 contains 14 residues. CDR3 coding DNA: TGTGCCAGCAGTTACCCAGGGGTGGGTCAGCCCCAGCATTTT. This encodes CASSYPGVGQPQHF.